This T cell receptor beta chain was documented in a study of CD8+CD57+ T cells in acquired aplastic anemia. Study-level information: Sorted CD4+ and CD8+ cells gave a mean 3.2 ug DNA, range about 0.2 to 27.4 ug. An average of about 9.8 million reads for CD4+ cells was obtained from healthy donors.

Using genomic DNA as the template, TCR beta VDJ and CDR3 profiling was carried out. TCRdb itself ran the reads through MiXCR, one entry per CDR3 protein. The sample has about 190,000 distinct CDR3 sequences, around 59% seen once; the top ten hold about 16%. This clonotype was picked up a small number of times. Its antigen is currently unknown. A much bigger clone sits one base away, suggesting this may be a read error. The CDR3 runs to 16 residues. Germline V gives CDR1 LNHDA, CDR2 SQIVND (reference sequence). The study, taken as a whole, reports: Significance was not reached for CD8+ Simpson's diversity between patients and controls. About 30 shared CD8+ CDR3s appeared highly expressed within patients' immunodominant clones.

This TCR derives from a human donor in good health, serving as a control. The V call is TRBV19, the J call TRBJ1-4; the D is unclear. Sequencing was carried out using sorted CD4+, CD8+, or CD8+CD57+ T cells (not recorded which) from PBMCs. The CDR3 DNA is TGTGCCAGTAGTATTATAACCACCCCAACTAAGGAAAAACTGTTTTTT. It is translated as CASSIITTPTKEKLFF.